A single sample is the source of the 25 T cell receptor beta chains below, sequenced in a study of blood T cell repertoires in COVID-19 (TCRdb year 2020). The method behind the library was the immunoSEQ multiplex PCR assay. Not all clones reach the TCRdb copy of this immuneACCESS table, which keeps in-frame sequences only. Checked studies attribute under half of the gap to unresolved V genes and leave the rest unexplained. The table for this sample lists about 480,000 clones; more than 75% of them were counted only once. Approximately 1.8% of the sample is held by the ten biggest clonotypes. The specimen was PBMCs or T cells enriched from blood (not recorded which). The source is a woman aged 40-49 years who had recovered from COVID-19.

As DNA, the CDR3 is TGCGCCAGCAGCCAAGACCAATCAGGCTACGAGCAGTACTTC. It translates to CASSQDQSGYEQYF. V and J are TRBV4-3 and TRBJ2-7, with D unclear. CDR3 length: 14 residues. The V gene's germline CDR1 is LGHNA and CDR2 YSLEER. Trimming stripped 0 bases from V and 3 bases from J, with 9 bases between.

The CDR3 DNA sequence: TGTGCCAGCAGCATACGTACCAGACTAGCGGGAGTACGGGCGAGCTCCTACGAGCAGTACTTC. Its translation is CASSIRTRLAGVRASSYEQYF. The chain joins TRBV21-1 to TRBJ2-7; the D segment call TRBD2 is taken from the table without a DNA check. TRBV21-1 is shown as a pseudogene. The CDR3 extends over 21 amino acids.

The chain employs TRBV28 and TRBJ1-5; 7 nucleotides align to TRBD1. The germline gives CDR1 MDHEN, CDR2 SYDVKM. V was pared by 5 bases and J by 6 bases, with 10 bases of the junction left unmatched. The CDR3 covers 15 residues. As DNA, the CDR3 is TGTGCCAGCAGTCATGGACAGGCAGTCGGTCAGCCCCAGCATTTT. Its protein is CASSHGQAVGQPQHF. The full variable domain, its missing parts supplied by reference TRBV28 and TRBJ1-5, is DVKVTQSSRYLVKRTGEKVFLECVQDMDHENMFWYRQDPGLGLRLIYFSYDVKMKEKGDIPEGYSVSREKKERFSLILESASTNQTSMYLCASSHGQAVGQPQHFGDGTRLSIL.

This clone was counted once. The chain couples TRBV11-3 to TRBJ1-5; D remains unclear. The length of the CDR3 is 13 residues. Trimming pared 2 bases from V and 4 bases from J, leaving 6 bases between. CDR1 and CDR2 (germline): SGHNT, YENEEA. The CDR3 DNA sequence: TGTGCCAGCAGCTTAAGAGAGAATCAGCCCCAGCATTTT. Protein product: CASSLRENQPQHF.

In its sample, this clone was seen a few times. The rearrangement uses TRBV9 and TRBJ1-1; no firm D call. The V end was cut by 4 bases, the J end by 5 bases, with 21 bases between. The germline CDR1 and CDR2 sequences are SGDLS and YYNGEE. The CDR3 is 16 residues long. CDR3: CASSTTPYPGRTEAFF. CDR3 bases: TGTGCCAGCAGCACCACCCCGTATCCCGGGAGAACTGAAGCTTTCTTT.

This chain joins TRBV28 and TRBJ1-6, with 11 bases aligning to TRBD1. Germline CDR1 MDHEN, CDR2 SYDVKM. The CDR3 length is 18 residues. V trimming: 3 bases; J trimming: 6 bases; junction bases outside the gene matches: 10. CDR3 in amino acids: CASSFSGTGGRGNSPLHF. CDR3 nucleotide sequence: TGTGCCAGCAGTTTCTCCGGGACAGGGGGAAGAGGTAATTCACCCCTCCACTTT. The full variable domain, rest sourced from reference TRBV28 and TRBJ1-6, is DVKVTQSSRYLVKRTGEKVFLECVQDMDHENMFWYRQDPGLGLRLIYFSYDVKMKEKGDIPEGYSVSREKKERFSLILESASTNQTSMYLCASSFSGTGGRGNSPLHFGNGTRLTVT.

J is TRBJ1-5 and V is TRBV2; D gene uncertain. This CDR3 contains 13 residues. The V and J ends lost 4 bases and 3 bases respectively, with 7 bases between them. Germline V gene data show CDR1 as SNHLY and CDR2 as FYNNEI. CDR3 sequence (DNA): TGTGCCAGCAGTGGGGAGGTCAATCAGCCCCAGCATTTT. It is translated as CASSGEVNQPQHF.

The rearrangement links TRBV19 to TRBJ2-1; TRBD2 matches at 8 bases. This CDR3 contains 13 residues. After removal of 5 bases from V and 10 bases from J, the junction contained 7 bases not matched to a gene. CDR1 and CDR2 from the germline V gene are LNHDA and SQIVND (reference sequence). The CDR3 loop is CASSQGREAEQFF. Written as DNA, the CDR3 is TGTGCCAGTAGTCAGGGGCGGGAGGCCGAGCAGTTCTTC.

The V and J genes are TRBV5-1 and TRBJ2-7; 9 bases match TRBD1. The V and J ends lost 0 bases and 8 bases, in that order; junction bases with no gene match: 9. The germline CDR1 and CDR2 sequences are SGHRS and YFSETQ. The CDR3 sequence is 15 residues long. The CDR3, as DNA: TGCGCCAGCAGCTTGGCGGGACAGGGTGATCACAAGCAGTACTTC. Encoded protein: CASSLAGQGDHKQYF.

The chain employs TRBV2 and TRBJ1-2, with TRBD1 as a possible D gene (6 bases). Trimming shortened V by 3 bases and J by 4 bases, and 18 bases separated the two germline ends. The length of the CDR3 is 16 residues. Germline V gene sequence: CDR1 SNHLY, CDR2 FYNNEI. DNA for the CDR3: TGTGCCAGCAGTGAGGGTCGCACAGGGAACAGCTATGGCTACACCTTC. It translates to CASSEGRTGNSYGYTF.

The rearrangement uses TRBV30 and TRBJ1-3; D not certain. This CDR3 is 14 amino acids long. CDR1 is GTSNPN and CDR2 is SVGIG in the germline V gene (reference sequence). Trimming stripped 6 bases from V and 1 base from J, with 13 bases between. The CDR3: CACISVSSGNTIYF. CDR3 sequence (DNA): TGTGCCTGTATCAGCGTCTCGTCTGGAAACACCATATATTTT.

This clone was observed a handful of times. The CDR3, as DNA: TGCGCCAGCAGCTCCCGAAGGGGGAGCACAGATACGCAGTATTTT. This gives the protein CASSSRRGSTDTQYF. The chain carries TRBV5-1 and TRBJ2-3; possibly TRBD1 for D (6 bases). Germline CDR1 and CDR2: SGHRS and YFSETQ. CDR3 size: 15 residues. Trimming pared 3 bases from V and 0 bases from J, leaving 11 bases between.

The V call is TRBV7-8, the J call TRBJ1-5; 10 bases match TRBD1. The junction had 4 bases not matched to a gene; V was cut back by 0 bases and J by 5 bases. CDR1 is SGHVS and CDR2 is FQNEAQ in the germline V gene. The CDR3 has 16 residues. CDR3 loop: CASSLADRGIDQPQHF. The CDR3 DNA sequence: TGTGCCAGCAGCTTAGCGGACAGGGGGATCGATCAGCCCCAGCATTTT. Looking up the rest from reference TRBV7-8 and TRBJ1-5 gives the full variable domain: GAGVSQSPRYKVAKRGQDVALRCDPISGHVSLFWYQQALGQGPEFLTYFQNEAQLDKSGLPSDRFFAERPEGSVSTLKIQRTQQEDSAVYLCASSLADRGIDQPQHFGDGTRLSIL.

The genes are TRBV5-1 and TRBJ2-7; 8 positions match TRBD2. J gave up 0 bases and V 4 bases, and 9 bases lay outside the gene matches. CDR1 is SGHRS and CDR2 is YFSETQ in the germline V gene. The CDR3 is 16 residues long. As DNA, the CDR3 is TGCGCCAGCAGCCTATCGGGCGGGACTAGCTCCTACGAGCAGTACTTC. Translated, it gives CASSLSGGTSSYEQYF. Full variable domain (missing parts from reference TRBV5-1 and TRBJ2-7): KAGVTQTPRYLIKTRGQQVTLSCSPISGHRSVSWYQQTPGQGLQFLFEYFSETQRNKGNFPGRFSGRQFSNSRSEMNVSTLELGDSALYLCASSLSGGTSSYEQYFGPGTRLTVT.

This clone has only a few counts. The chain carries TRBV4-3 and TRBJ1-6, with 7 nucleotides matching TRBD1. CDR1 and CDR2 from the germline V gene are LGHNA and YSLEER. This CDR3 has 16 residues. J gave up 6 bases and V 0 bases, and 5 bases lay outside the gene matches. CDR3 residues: CASSQEFGTANSPLHF. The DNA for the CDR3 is TGCGCCAGCAGCCAAGAATTCGGGACAGCTAATTCACCCCTCCACTTT.

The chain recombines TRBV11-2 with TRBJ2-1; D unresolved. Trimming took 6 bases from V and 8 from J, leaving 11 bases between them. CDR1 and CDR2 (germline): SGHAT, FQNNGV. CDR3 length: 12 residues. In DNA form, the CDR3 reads TGTGCCAGCAGGACCCAGGTCGATGAGCAGTTCTTC. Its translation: CASRTQVDEQFF.

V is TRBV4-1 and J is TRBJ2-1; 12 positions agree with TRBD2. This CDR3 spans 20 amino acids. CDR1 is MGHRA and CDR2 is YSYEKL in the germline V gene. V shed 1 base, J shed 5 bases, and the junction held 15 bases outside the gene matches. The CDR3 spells CASSQGRLAGGPVYDNEQFF. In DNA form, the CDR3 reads TGCGCCAGCAGCCAAGGACGTCTAGCGGGAGGGCCGGTATATGACAATGAGCAGTTCTTC.

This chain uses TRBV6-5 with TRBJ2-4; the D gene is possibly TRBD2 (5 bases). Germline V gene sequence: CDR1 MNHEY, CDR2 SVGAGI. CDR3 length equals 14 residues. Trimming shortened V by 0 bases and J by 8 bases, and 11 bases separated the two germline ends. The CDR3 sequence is CASSYSGGSDIQYF. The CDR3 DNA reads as TGTGCCAGCAGTTACTCAGGAGGTTCGGACATTCAGTACTTC.

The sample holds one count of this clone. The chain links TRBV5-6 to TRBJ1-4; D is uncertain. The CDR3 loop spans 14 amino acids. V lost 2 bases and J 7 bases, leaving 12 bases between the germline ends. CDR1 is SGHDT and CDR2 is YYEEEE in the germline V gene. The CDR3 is CASSFASQVEKLFF. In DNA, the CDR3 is TGTGCCAGCAGCTTCGCCAGCCAGGTTGAAAAACTGTTTTTT.

Here the CDR3 DNA reads TGCGCCAGCAGCTTCTCCGGGACATCCAACTACGAGCAGTACTTC. As protein: CASSFSGTSNYEQYF. The J gene is TRBJ2-7, the V gene TRBV5-1; D perhaps matches TRBD1 (6 bases). Germline V gene lookup returns CDR1 SGHRS and CDR2 YFSETQ. This CDR3 region has 15 residues. The V and J ends lost 2 bases and 3 bases respectively, with 15 bases between them.

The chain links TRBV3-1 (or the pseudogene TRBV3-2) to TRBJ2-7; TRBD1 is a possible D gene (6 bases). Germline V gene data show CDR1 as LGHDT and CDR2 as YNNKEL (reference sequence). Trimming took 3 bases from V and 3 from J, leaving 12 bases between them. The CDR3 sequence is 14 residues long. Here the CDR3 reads CASSQGANLYEQYF. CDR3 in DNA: TGTGCCAGCAGCCAGGGGGCGAACCTCTACGAGCAGTACTTC.

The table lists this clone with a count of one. CDR3 sequence (DNA): TGTGCCAGCAGCGAGGGACTAGCGGGTTTCTACGAGCAGTACTTC. Translated, it gives CASSEGLAGFYEQYF. The chain employs TRBV7-8 and TRBJ2-7; 12 bases line up with TRBD2. Germline CDR1 and CDR2: SGHVS and FQNEAQ. J gave up 3 bases and V 5 bases, and 5 bases lay outside the gene matches. The CDR3 spans 15 residues.

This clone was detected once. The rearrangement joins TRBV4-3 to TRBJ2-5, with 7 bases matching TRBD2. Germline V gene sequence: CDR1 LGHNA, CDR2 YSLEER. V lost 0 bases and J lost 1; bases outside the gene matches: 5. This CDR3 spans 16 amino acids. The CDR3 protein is CASSQDLRGVQETQYF. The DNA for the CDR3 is TGCGCCAGCAGCCAAGATCTTCGGGGGGTCCAAGAGACCCAGTACTTC.

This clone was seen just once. DNA for the CDR3: TGTGCCAGCAGCTTGGCGTATGCACAGAATACGCAGTATTTT. As protein: CASSLAYAQNTQYF. This rearrangement joins TRBV5-8 to TRBJ2-3; D unclear. Germline CDR1 is SGHTS and CDR2 is YDEGEE. The CDR3 is 14 residues long. Trimming took 0 bases from V and 7 from J, leaving 12 bases between them.

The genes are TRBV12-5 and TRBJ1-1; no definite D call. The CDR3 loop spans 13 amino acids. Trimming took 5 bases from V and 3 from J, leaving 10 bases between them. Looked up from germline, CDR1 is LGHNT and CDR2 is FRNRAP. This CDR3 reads CASGPGLYTEAFF. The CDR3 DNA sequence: TGTGCTAGTGGTCCTGGACTATACACTGAAGCTTTCTTT.